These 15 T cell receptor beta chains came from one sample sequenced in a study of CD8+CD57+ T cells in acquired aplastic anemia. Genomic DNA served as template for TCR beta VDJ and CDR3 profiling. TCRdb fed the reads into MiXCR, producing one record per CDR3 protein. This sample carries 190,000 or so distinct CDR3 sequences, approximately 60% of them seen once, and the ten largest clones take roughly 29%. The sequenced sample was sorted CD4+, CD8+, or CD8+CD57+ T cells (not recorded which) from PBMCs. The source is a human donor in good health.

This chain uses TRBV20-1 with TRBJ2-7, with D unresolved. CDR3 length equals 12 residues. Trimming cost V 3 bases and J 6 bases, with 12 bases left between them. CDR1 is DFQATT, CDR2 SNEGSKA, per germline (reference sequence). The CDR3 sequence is CSASPFGLEQYF. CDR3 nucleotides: TGCAGTGCTAGTCCCTTCGGGCTCGAGCAGTACTTC.

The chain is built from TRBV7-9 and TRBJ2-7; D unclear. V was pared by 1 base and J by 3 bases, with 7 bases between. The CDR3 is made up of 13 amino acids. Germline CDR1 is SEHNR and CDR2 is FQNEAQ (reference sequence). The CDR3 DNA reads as TGTGCCAGCAGCTTAGTGGCAGACTACGAGCAGTACTTC. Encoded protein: CASSLVADYEQYF.

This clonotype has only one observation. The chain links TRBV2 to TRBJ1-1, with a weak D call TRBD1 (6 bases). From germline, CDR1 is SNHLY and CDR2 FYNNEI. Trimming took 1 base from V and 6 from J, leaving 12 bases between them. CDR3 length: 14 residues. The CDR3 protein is CASSEEGGRAEAFF. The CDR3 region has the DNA TGTGCCAGCAGTGAAGAAGGGGGGCGAGCTGAAGCTTTCTTT.

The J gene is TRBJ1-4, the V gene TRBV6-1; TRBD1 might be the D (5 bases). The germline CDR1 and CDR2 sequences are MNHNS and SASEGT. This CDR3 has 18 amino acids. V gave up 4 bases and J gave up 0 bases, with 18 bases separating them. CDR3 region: CASSVLRGDLATNEKLFF. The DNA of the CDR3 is TGTGCCAGCAGTGTCCTCCGGGGGGACCTAGCAACTAATGAAAAACTGTTTTTT.

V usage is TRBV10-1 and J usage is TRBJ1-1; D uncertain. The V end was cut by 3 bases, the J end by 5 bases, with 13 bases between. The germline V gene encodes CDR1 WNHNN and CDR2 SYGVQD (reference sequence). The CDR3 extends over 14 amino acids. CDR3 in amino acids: CASSETSQRTEAFF. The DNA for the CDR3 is TGCGCCAGCAGTGAAACCTCTCAAAGAACTGAAGCTTTCTTT.

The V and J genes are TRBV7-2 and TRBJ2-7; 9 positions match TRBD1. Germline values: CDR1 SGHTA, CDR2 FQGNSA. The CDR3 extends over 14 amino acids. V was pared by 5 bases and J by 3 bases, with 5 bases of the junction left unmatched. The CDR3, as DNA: TGTGCCAGCAGCCCCTGGACAGGGGACTACGAGCAGTACTTC. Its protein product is CASSPWTGDYEQYF.

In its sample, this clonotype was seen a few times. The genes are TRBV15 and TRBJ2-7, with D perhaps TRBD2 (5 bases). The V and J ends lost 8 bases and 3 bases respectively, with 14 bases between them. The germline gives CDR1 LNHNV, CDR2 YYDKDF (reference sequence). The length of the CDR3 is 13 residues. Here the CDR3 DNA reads TGTGCCACCCTTAGGGCCGGAGGCTACGAGCAGTACTTC. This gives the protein CATLRAGGYEQYF. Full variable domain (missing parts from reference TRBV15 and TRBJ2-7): DAMVIQNPRYQVTQFGKPVTLSCSQTLNHNVMYWYQQKSSQAPKLLFHYYDKDFNNEADTPDNFQSRRPNTSFCFLDIRSPGLGDTAMYLCATLRAGGYEQYFGPGTRLTVT.

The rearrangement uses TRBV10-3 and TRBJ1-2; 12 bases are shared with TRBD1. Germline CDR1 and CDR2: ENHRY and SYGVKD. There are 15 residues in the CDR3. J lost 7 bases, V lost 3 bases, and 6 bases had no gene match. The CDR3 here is CAISDLGDRGLGYTF. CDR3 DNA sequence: TGTGCCATCAGTGACCTCGGGGACAGGGGGCTTGGCTACACCTTC.

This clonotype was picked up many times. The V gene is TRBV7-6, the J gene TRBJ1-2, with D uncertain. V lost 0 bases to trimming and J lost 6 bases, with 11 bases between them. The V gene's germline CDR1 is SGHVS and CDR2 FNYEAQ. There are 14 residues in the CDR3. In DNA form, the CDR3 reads TGTGCCAGCAGCTTAGCGCCCTCGCTGGATGGCTACACCTTC. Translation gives CASSLAPSLDGYTF.

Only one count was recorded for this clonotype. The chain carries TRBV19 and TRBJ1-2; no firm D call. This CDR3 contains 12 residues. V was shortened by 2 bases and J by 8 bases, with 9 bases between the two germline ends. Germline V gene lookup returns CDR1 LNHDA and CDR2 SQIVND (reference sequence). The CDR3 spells CASSIRGSGYTF. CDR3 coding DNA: TGTGCCAGTAGTATACGCGGCAGCGGCTACACCTTC.

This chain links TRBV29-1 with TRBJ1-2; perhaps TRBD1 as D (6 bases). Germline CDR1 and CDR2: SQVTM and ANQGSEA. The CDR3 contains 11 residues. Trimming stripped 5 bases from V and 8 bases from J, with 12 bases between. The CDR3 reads CSVLRGGGYTF. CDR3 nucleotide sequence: TGCAGCGTTCTCAGGGGAGGCGGCTACACCTTC.

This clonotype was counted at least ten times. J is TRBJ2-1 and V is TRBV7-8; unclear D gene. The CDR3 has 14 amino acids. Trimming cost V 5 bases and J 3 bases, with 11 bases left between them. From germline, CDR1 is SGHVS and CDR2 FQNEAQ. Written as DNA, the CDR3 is TGTGCCAGCAGCCCTACTATGGGCTACAATGAGCAGTTCTTC. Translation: CASSPTMGYNEQFF.

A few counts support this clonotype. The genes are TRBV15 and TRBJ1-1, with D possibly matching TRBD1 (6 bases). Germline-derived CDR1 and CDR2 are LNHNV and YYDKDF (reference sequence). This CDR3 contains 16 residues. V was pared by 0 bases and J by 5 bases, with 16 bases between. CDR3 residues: CATSRDLQGGLTEAFF. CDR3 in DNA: TGTGCCACCAGCAGAGACTTACAGGGTGGGTTGACTGAAGCTTTCTTT.

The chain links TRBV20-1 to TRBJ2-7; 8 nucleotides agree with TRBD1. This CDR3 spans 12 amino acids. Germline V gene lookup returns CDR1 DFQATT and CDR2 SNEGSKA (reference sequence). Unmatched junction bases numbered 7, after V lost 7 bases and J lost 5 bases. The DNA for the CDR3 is TGCAGTGGGGTCACAGGGGGTCACGAGCAGTACTTC. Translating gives CSGVTGGHEQYF.

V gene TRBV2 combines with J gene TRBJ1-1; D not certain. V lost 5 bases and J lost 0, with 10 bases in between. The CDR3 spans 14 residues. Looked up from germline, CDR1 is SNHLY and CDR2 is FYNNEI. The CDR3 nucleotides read TGTGCCAGCAGTAAAAACACCTTGAACACTGAAGCTTTCTTT. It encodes CASSKNTLNTEAFF.